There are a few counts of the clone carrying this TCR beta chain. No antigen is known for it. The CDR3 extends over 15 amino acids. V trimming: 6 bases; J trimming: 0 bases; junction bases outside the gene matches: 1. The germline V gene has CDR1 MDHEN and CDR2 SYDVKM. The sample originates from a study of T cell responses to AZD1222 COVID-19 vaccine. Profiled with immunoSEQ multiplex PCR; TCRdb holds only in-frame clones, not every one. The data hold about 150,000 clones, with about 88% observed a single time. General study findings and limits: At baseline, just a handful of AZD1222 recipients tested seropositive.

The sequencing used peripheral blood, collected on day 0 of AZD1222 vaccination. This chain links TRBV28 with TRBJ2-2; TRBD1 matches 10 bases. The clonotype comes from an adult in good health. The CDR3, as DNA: TGTGCCAGCAGGGGGACAGGGGCGAACACCGGGGAGCTGTTTTTT. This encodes CASRGTGANTGELFF.